A single sample is the source of the 22 T cell receptor beta chains below, sequenced in a study of blood T cell repertoires in COVID-19. Here immunoSEQ multiplex PCR was the method, and the copy in TCRdb shows in-frame clones only, minus some. In the table there are about 260,000 clones, 86% of which are singletons. Sequencing input: peripheral blood. Receptors originate from a man between 40 and 49 years old who had recovered from COVID-19.

This chain joins TRBV7-9 and TRBJ2-3; weak D call: TRBD2 (5 bases). V lost 0 bases, J lost 2 bases, and 9 bases lay in between. The CDR3 contains 15 residues. Germline values: CDR1 SEHNR, CDR2 FQNEAQ (reference sequence). The CDR3 sequence: CASSLATGNTDTQYF. CDR3 sequence (DNA): TGTGCCAGCAGCTTAGCGACGGGGAACACAGATACGCAGTATTTT.

V usage is TRBV9 and J usage is TRBJ2-5; 8 bases are shared with TRBD2. V was clipped by 3 bases and J by 7 bases; unmatched bases: 8. There are 14 residues in the CDR3. CDR1 and CDR2 from the germline V gene are SGDLS and YYNGEE. As DNA, the CDR3 is TGTGCCAGCAGCGCCGGGGGGGCCGGGGGGACCCAGTACTTC. Translation: CASSAGGAGGTQYF.

The chain has TRBV5-5 and TRBJ2-1; 7 bases are shared with TRBD1. The CDR3 spans 16 residues. The V gene's germline CDR1 is SGHKS and CDR2 YYEKEE (reference sequence). V shed 4 bases, J shed 12 bases, and the junction held 19 bases outside the gene matches. The CDR3: CASSTRDRAALRWQFF. In DNA form, the CDR3 reads TGTGCCAGCAGCACGCGTGACAGGGCAGCCCTTAGGTGGCAGTTCTTC.

This chain's CDR3 is CASSPSGQPGGTQYF. CDR3 nucleotide sequence: TGTGCCAGCAGCCCTTCAGGACAGCCCGGAGGAACGCAGTATTTT. The rearrangement joins TRBV9 to TRBJ2-3; possibly TRBD1 for D (6 bases). The CDR3 sequence is 15 residues long. V lost 4 bases and J lost 9, with 21 bases in between. The germline CDR1 and CDR2 sequences are SGDLS and YYNGEE.

In its sample, this clone was seen a few times. J is TRBJ1-5 and V is TRBV2, with a tentative D call TRBD1 (6 bases). In germline, CDR1 is SNHLY, CDR2 FYNNEI. V shed 0 bases and J shed 7 bases, with 16 bases lying between them. The CDR3 is 16 residues long. The CDR3, as DNA: TGTGCCAGCAGTGAAGCGCAGGGGCGCGTGGGACAGCCCCAGCATTTT. Encoded protein: CASSEAQGRVGQPQHF.

The chain links TRBV6-6 to TRBJ2-4, with 9 bases fitting TRBD1. After removal of 6 bases from V and 6 bases from J, the junction contained 6 bases not matched to a gene. Germline CDR1 reads MNHNY; CDR2 reads SVGAGI (reference sequence). The CDR3 is 14 residues long. The CDR3 here is CASRNGQGINIQYF. Here the CDR3 DNA reads TGTGCCAGCAGGAACGGACAGGGGATAAACATTCAGTACTTC.

V is TRBV27 and J is TRBJ2-7; 10 bases are a match to TRBD2. There are 13 residues in the CDR3. V lost 6 bases and J lost 5; bases outside the gene matches: 4. Germline CDR1 and CDR2: MNHEY and SMNVEV (reference sequence). In nucleotides, the CDR3 is TGTGCCAGCAGAGGACTAGCGGTCCACGAGCAGTACTTC. As protein: CASRGLAVHEQYF.

This clone has just one count. The CDR3 here is CASSLTGVSEQYF. The CDR3 DNA reads as TGTGCCAGCAGTCTTACAGGGGTTAGCGAGCAGTACTTC. The V and J genes are TRBV6-1 and TRBJ2-7; 7 bases line up with TRBD1. The CDR3 runs to 13 residues. CDR1 is MNHNS, CDR2 SASEGT, per germline. The junction had 7 bases not matched to a gene; V was cut back by 5 bases and J by 6 bases.

This chain connects TRBV18 to TRBJ1-6; D gene uncertain. The CDR3 length is 15 residues. Germline V gene sequence: CDR1 KGHSH, CDR2 LQKENI. Between the trimmed V and J ends, which lost 1 base and 7 bases, there was a span of 11 bases. CDR3 sequence: CASSPQPPWNSPLHF. As DNA, the CDR3 is TGTGCCAGCTCACCACAGCCCCCTTGGAATTCACCCCTCCACTTT.

The chain combines TRBV18 with TRBJ2-7; 7 nucleotides agree with TRBD2. With V trimmed by 0 bases and J by 7 bases, 12 bases remained unmatched. The CDR3 spans 16 residues. Germline loops: CDR1 KGHSH, CDR2 LQKENI. This chain's CDR3 is CASSPPNRGGIGEQYF. For the CDR3, the DNA is TGTGCCAGCTCACCACCGAATCGCGGGGGAATCGGGGAGCAGTACTTC.

The chain is built from TRBV5-6 and TRBJ2-7; 9 nucleotides agree with TRBD1. J was trimmed by 6 bases and V by 4 bases; bases with no gene match: 8. CDR1 SGHDT and CDR2 YYEEEE come from the germline V gene. The CDR3 is 14 amino acids. The DNA for the CDR3 is TGTGCCAGCAGCCGGACAGGGGTCAAAACCGAGCAGTACTTC. Translation gives CASSRTGVKTEQYF.

V is TRBV6-2 or TRBV6-3 and J is TRBJ2-2; maybe TRBD2 (6 bases). Germline lookup yields CDR1 MNHEY and CDR2 SVGEGT. Trimming took off 5 bases at V and 2 bases at J, with 15 bases between the two ends. The CDR3 spans 16 residues. In nucleotides, the CDR3 is TGTGCCAGCAGTCACCCCGGCGGGGTTAACACCGGGGAGCTGTTTTTT. This translates into CASSHPGGVNTGELFF.

This rearrangement joins TRBV5-1 to TRBJ1-6; maybe TRBD1 (6 bases). The length of the CDR3 is 14 residues. V was clipped by 5 bases and J by 6 bases, with 12 bases between them. Germline V gene data show CDR1 as SGHRS and CDR2 as YFSETQ. CDR3 nucleotide sequence: TGCGCCAGCAGGGAGGCAGGGGCTAATTCACCCCTCCACTTT. Protein sequence: CASREAGANSPLHF.

V usage is TRBV29-1 and J usage is TRBJ2-3; possible D gene TRBD2, 6 bases. Germline CDR1 SQVTM, CDR2 ANQGSEA. The CDR3 is made up of 14 amino acids. The germline V and J ends were trimmed by 4 bases and 8 bases, with 19 bases remaining between them. CDR3 sequence: CSVVWTTTFGTQYF. The CDR3 DNA follows: TGCAGCGTTGTGTGGACTACCACCTTTGGTACGCAGTATTTT.

This clone was observed once. The chain combines TRBV7-9 with TRBJ2-7; 8 bases map to TRBD1. The CDR3 loop spans 13 amino acids. Germline loops: CDR1 SEHNR, CDR2 FQNEAQ (reference sequence). J was trimmed by 5 bases and V by 5 bases; bases with no gene match: 5. This CDR3 reads CASSETGVDEQYF. The CDR3 coding sequence is TGTGCCAGCAGCGAGACAGGGGTAGACGAGCAGTACTTC. Looking up the rest from reference TRBV7-9 and TRBJ2-7 gives the full variable domain: DTGVSQNPRHKITKRGQNVTFRCDPISEHNRLYWYRQTLGQGPEFLTYFQNEAQLEKSRLLSDRFSAERPKGSFSTLEIQRTEQGDSAMYLCASSETGVDEQYFGPGTRLTVT.

This sequence joins TRBV5-1 and TRBJ1-1; 11 nucleotides match TRBD1. Germline loops: CDR1 SGHRS, CDR2 YFSETQ. J was trimmed by 7 bases and V by 3 bases; bases with no gene match: 11. This CDR3 is 16 amino acids long. CDR3 in DNA: TGCGCCAGCAGCTCCCGGACAGGGGGCAATGTGGGTGAAGCTTTCTTT. This translates into CASSSRTGGNVGEAFF.

V usage is TRBV4-3 and J usage is TRBJ2-5; D unclear. Between the trimmed V and J ends, which lost 0 bases and 5 bases, there was a span of 7 bases. The V gene's germline CDR1 is LGHNA and CDR2 YSLEER. The length of the CDR3 is 13 residues. This CDR3 reads CASSQDPRETQYF. In nucleotides, the CDR3 is TGCGCCAGCAGCCAAGATCCGCGGGAGACCCAGTACTTC.

The chain has TRBV6-4 and TRBJ1-2, with a tentative D call TRBD1 (5 bases). The CDR3 spans 13 residues. Looked up from germline, CDR1 is MRHNA and CDR2 is SNTAGT. V gave up 6 bases and J gave up 5 bases, with 13 bases separating them. CDR3 DNA sequence: TGTGCCAGCAGCAGGGACTTGGGATATGGCTACACCTTC. Translation: CASSRDLGYGYTF.

The chain combines TRBV6-2 or TRBV6-3 with TRBJ2-3; D uncertain. Germline V gene data show CDR1 as MNHEY and CDR2 as SVGEGT. The CDR3 has 12 amino acids. With 2 bases removed from V and 10 bases from J, the gap between germline ends came to 10 bases. Here the CDR3 DNA reads TGTGCCAGCAGTTACGCGGCTATTCCGCAGTATTTT. Amino acid sequence: CASSYAAIPQYF.

This clone was observed a few times. The chain combines TRBV27 with TRBJ1-1; no clear D. Germline CDR1 and CDR2: MNHEY and SMNVEV (reference sequence). V was clipped by 2 bases and J by 0 bases, with 10 bases between them. This CDR3 is built from 15 residues. The DNA for the CDR3 is TGTGCCAGCAGTTTAGGTGCAGGTTTGAACACTGAAGCTTTCTTT. As protein: CASSLGAGLNTEAFF.

The chain uses TRBV5-1 and TRBJ2-2; 7 bases map to TRBD1. The CDR3 loop spans 18 amino acids. V lost 2 bases, J lost 6 bases, and 16 bases stayed unmatched. Germline lookup yields CDR1 SGHRS and CDR2 YFSETQ. The CDR3 coding sequence is TGCGCCAGCAGCTTCTCAGCTCCTGGACAGGTGGGGGCCGGGGAGCTGTTTTTT. This translates into CASSFSAPGQVGAGELFF.

The chain joins TRBV27 to TRBJ2-3; no definite D call. The V end lost 7 bases, the J end lost 6 bases, and 8 bases lay between the germline ends. Germline V gene sequence: CDR1 MNHEY, CDR2 SMNVEV (reference sequence). This CDR3 has 11 residues. The CDR3 spells CASTERDTQYF. The CDR3 nucleotides are TGTGCCAGCACCGAGAGGGATACGCAGTATTTT.